One sample yielded the 22 T cell receptor beta chains listed below, sequenced in a study of shared clonotypes between healthy human individuals. Clones were read by immunoSEQ multiplex PCR, and TCRdb kept only the in-frame ones, dropping some. Of roughly 2 million clones listed, almost 96% are singletons. The source material was naive CD4+ T cells sorted from blood. Subset here: CD45RA+ positively selected. The receptors were sampled from a man younger than 35 in good health.

The chain links TRBV10-2 to TRBJ1-2; 8 bases map to TRBD1. The CDR3 is 13 residues long. The germline V gene has CDR1 WSHSY and CDR2 SAAADI. Trimming cost V 10 bases and J 4 bases; bases outside gene matches: 8. The CDR3 DNA sequence: TGCGCCACCTTCCGACAGGGGAGCTATGGCTACACCTTC. Its translation: CATFRQGSYGYTF.

V gene TRBV19 combines with J gene TRBJ2-7; 9 nucleotides match TRBD1. This CDR3 comprises 13 residues. The germline gives CDR1 LNHDA, CDR2 SQIVND (reference sequence). Trimming cost V 6 bases and J 3 bases; bases outside gene matches: 3. The CDR3 loop is CASRRDRDYEQYF. The CDR3 DNA follows: TGTGCCAGTAGAAGGGACAGGGACTACGAGCAGTACTTC.

The V and J genes are TRBV6-5 and TRBJ1-1; possibly TRBD1 for D (5 bases). Germline CDR1 and CDR2: MNHEY and SVGAGI. The CDR3 length is 15 residues. Trimming took 5 bases from V and 3 from J, leaving 16 bases between them. CDR3 coding DNA: TGTGCCAGCAGTAGGGGCATGGGGTGGGACACTGAAGCTTTCTTT. Translation gives CASSRGMGWDTEAFF.

CDR3 in amino acids: CASSSGVSTNEKLFF. CDR3 sequence (DNA): TGTGCCAGCAGCTCAGGGGTCTCAACTAATGAAAAACTGTTTTTT. The chain employs TRBV7-9 and TRBJ1-4; D perhaps matches TRBD1 (6 bases). Trimming took off 4 bases at V and 0 bases at J, with 9 bases between the two ends. Germline loops: CDR1 SEHNR, CDR2 FQNEAQ (reference sequence). CDR3 length: 15 residues.

The chain is built from TRBV11-2 and TRBJ2-5, with D perhaps matching TRBD1 or TRBD2 (5 bases each). The CDR3 is 16 residues long. Per germline, CDR1 SGHAT and CDR2 FQNNGV. With 5 bases removed from V and 7 bases from J, the gap between germline ends came to 23 bases. DNA of the CDR3: TGTGCCAGCAGCCACCGCTTCCTAGAGCTTGGGGGGACCCAGTACTTC. This sequence encodes CASSHRFLELGGTQYF.

Comment on this clone: The sample contains more than one DNA sequence encoding this CDR3. The chain is built from TRBV6-5 and TRBJ1-1; D is perhaps TRBD1 (6 bases). V lost 6 bases and J lost 4, with 12 bases in between. Per the germline V gene, CDR1 is MNHEY and CDR2 is SVGAGI. There are 13 residues in the CDR3. The CDR3 loop reads CASRATGRTEAFF. In DNA, the CDR3 is TGTGCCAGCAGGGCAACAGGGCGCACTGAAGCTTTCTTT.

Notes on this clone: Other DNA sequences in this sample translate to the same CDR3. The rearrangement joins TRBV5-1 to TRBJ2-1; no firm D call. This CDR3 has 15 amino acids. V was cut by 0 bases and J by 0 bases, with 7 bases left in between. CDR1 and CDR2 (germline): SGHRS, YFSETQ. The CDR3 is CASSLEGSSYNEQFF. CDR3 in DNA: TGCGCCAGCAGCTTGGAGGGTAGCTCCTACAATGAGCAGTTCTTC.

This chain connects TRBV7-2 to TRBJ2-7; 11 nucleotides match TRBD2. The CDR3 is 13 amino acids. Germline-derived CDR1 and CDR2 are SGHTA and FQGNSA. V was pared by 6 bases and J by 7 bases, with 5 bases of the junction left unmatched. For the CDR3, the DNA is TGTGCCAGCAGTACTAGCGGGAGTAAAGAGCAGTACTTC. Its translation: CASSTSGSKEQYF.

The chain recombines TRBV6-6 with TRBJ1-1; D is unclear. This CDR3 has 15 amino acids. V dropped 6 bases and J dropped 0 bases, with 14 bases sitting between them. Germline V gene data show CDR1 as MNHNY and CDR2 as SVGAGI (reference sequence). CDR3 sequence (DNA): TGTGCCAGCAGCTCAGTGGAAGTCATGAACACTGAAGCTTTCTTT. Encoded protein: CASSSVEVMNTEAFF.

The gene calls are TRBV2 and TRBJ1-2, with 11 bases lining up with TRBD1. The germline V gene has CDR1 SNHLY and CDR2 FYNNEI. The CDR3 runs 16 residues. J was trimmed by 5 bases and V by 6 bases; bases with no gene match: 11. CDR3 loop: CASRGRGTGGTYGYTF. The CDR3 nucleotides are TGTGCCAGCAGGGGCCGAGGGACAGGGGGAACATATGGCTACACCTTC.

The genes are TRBV6-4 and TRBJ2-2; TRBD1 matches 10 bases. After removal of 4 bases from V and 2 bases from J, the junction contained 7 bases not matched to a gene. This CDR3 has 17 residues. The germline gives CDR1 MRHNA, CDR2 SNTAGT. This chain's CDR3 is CASSAKGTGVNTGELFF. The CDR3 bases are TGTGCCAGCAGTGCCAAGGGGACAGGGGTCAACACCGGGGAGCTGTTTTTT.

The chain couples TRBV6-1 to TRBJ2-1, with D maybe TRBD1 (5 bases). Germline CDR1 is MNHNS and CDR2 is SASEGT. This CDR3 comprises 14 residues. Trimming removed 1 base at V and 8 bases at J, with 12 bases between. The CDR3 is CASSEEPRVHEQFF. In nucleotides, the CDR3 is TGTGCCAGCAGTGAAGAACCCAGGGTACATGAGCAGTTCTTC.

This chain links TRBV14 with TRBJ2-1; 11 positions agree with TRBD2. The length of the CDR3 is 15 residues. Trimming at V came to 4 bases and at J to 3 bases, leaving 2 bases not matched to a gene. Germline V gives CDR1 SGHDN, CDR2 FVKESK. The CDR3, as DNA: TGTGCCAGCAGCCCTAGCGGGAGGATCTACAATGAGCAGTTCTTC. This translates into CASSPSGRIYNEQFF.

The chain combines TRBV6-6 with TRBJ2-1; 16 bases are a match to TRBD2. This CDR3 has 14 residues. The germline V gene encodes CDR1 MNHNY and CDR2 SVGAGI (reference sequence). J lost 13 bases, V lost 7 bases, and 7 bases had no gene match. The CDR3 spells CASNPGLAGGPQFF. The CDR3 region has the DNA TGTGCCAGCAACCCGGGACTAGCGGGGGGGCCCCAGTTCTTC.

Only one count was recorded for this clone. Other nucleotide sequences in the sample specify the same CDR3. V gene TRBV5-1 combines with J gene TRBJ2-1; D unclear. The CDR3 sequence is 14 residues long. Trimming shortened V by 0 bases and J by 0 bases, and 4 bases separated the two germline ends. CDR1 and CDR2 from the germline V gene are SGHRS and YFSETQ. CDR3 bases: TGCGCCAGCAGCTTGGATAGCTCCTACAATGAGCAGTTCTTC. It encodes CASSLDSSYNEQFF.

The table lists this clone with a count of one. The genes are TRBV5-1 and TRBJ2-3; 7 bases match TRBD2. CDR1 SGHRS and CDR2 YFSETQ come from the germline V gene. The V and J ends lost 4 bases and 3 bases, in that order; junction bases with no gene match: 11. The CDR3 sequence is 16 residues long. CDR3 bases: TGCGCCAGCAGCCCGGGAGCGGGGATCGTGACAGATACGCAGTATTTT. Residues: CASSPGAGIVTDTQYF.

CDR3 loop: CASDLGAGGWSNQPQHF. CDR3 nucleotide sequence: TGTGCCAGTGACCTGGGTGCGGGGGGCTGGAGCAATCAGCCCCAGCATTTT. The chain links TRBV19 to TRBJ1-5; a possible D gene is TRBD1 (6 bases). CDR1 and CDR2 (germline): LNHDA, SQIVND (reference sequence). V dropped 8 bases and J dropped 1 base, with 21 bases sitting between them. This CDR3 has 17 residues.

A word on this clone: Germline is not matched at one junction end, which may reflect a read error. The chain carries TRBV7-7 and TRBJ1-2; D gene ambiguous. Germline V CDR1 and CDR2: SSHAT, FNYEAQ (reference sequence). The CDR3 runs 18 residues. CDR3 loop: CASSLLPNNSPDDYGYTF. The CDR3 region has the DNA TGTGCTAGCAGCTTACTCCCCAATAACAGCCCAGACGACTATGGCTACACCTTC.

This clone has just one count. The chain links TRBV10-3 to TRBJ2-7; no reliable D call. There are 15 residues in the CDR3. V dropped 0 bases and J dropped 2 bases, with 11 bases sitting between them. The germline V gene has CDR1 ENHRY and CDR2 SYGVKD. The CDR3 protein is CAISESPTDPYEQYF. In DNA form, the CDR3 reads TGTGCCATCAGTGAGTCGCCTACAGATCCCTACGAGCAGTACTTC.

The chain links TRBV7-2 to TRBJ1-6; D is ambiguous. Trimming removed 1 base from V and 4 bases from J, with 11 bases in between. The germline V gene has CDR1 SGHTA and CDR2 FQGNSA. The CDR3 has 16 residues. The CDR3 loop is CASSLVPQAYNSPLHF. In nucleotides, the CDR3 is TGTGCCAGCAGCTTAGTTCCGCAGGCGTATAATTCACCCCTCCACTTT.

This rearrangement joins TRBV30 to TRBJ1-2; 8 nucleotides agree with TRBD1. CDR3 length: 13 amino acids. With 2 bases clipped from V and 8 bases from J, the junction kept 7 bases outside the gene matches. Germline lookup yields CDR1 GTSNPN and CDR2 SVGIG (reference sequence). This chain's CDR3 is CAWSNQGALGYTF. As DNA, the CDR3 is TGTGCCTGGAGTAACCAGGGGGCTTTAGGCTACACCTTC. The complete variable domain, with remaining parts taken from reference TRBV30 and TRBJ1-2, reads SQTIHQWPATLVQPVGSPLSLECTVEGTSNPNLYWYRQAAGRGLQLLFYSVGIGQISSEVPQNLSASRPQDRQFILSSKKLLLSDSGFYLCAWSNQGALGYTFGSGTRLTVV.

This chain joins TRBV6-5 and TRBJ2-7, with D maybe TRBD1 (6 bases). V dropped 2 bases and J dropped 3 bases, with 11 bases sitting between them. Germline CDR1 MNHEY, CDR2 SVGAGI. This CDR3 region has 14 residues. The CDR3 spells CASSYRRGHYEQYF. The CDR3 coding sequence is TGTGCCAGCAGTTACCGCAGGGGTCACTACGAGCAGTACTTC.